This T cell receptor beta chain derives from a study of blood T cell repertoires in COVID-19. Trimming removed 6 bases at V and 5 bases at J, with 13 bases between. The CDR3 loop spans 13 amino acids. The method was immunoSEQ multiplex PCR; TCRdb's version includes in-frame clones alone and lacks a portion of them. This sample has around 200,000 clones, with around 81% found just once. The chain joins TRBV12-3 or TRBV12-4 to TRBJ1-2; no definite D call. The clonotype originates from a human donor with acute or convalescent COVID-19. The donor label of this sample is uncertain. What was sequenced was peripheral blood. This CDR3 is CASSLAEVYGYTF. The DNA of the CDR3 is TGTGCCAGCAGCCTGGCGGAGGTATATGGCTACACCTTC.